The text below deals with one TCR beta chain. Antigen specificity is unknown. This record belongs to a study of long-term antiretroviral therapy in people with HIV. Study context: The 2015 immediate-ART recommendation was preceded by the earliest samples by about a decade.

The CDR3 has 15 amino acids. CDR1 is SGHVS and CDR2 is FQNEAQ in the germline V gene. V trimming: 0 bases; J trimming: 2 bases; junction bases outside the gene matches: 4. The immunoSEQ assay was v3.0, run at survey level. Only in-frame clones appear in the TCRdb table, and some are missing; sequencing was by immunoSEQ multiplex PCR. Counted here are roughly 24,000 clones, over 75% occurring once; the ten biggest clones make up roughly 8.2%. The study's findings and limits: Diversity increased after ART yet remained lower than in transplant donor controls.

The chain links TRBV7-8 to TRBJ2-7; 7 bases are a match to TRBD2. The receptor comes from a man aged 40-55 years with HIV. The sequencing used unsorted PBMCs, collected about 5 years after starting antiretroviral therapy. CDR3 sequence: CASSLAGGLTYEQYF. The CDR3 DNA reads as TGTGCCAGCAGCTTAGCGGGAGGGCTTACCTACGAGCAGTACTTC.